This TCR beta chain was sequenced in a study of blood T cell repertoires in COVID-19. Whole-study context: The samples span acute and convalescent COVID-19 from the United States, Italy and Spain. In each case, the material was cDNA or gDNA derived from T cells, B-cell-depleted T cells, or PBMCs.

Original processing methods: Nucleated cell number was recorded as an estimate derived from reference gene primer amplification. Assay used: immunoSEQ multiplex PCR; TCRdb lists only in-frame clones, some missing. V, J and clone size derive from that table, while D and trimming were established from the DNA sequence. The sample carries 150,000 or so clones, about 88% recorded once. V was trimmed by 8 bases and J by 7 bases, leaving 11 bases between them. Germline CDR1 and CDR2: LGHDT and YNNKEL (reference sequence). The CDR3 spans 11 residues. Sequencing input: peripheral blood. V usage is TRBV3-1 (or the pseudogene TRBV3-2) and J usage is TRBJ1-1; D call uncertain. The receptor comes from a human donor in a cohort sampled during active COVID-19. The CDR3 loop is CASRGGVEAFF. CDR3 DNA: TGTGCCAGCCGAGGCGGCGTTGAAGCTTTCTTT.